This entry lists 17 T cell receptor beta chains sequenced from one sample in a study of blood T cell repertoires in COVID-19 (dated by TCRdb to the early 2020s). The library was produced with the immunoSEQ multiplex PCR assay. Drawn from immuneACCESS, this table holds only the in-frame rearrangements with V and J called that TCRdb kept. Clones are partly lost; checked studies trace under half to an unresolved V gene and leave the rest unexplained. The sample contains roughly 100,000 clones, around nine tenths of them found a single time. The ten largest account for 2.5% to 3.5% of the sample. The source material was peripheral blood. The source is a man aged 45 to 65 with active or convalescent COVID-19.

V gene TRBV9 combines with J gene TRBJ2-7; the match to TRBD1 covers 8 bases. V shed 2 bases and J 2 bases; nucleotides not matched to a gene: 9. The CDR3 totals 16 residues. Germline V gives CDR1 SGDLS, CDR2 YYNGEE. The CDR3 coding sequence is TGTGCCAGCAGCGTGGGGGCGGGACAGGAGACCTACGAGCAGTACTTC. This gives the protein CASSVGAGQETYEQYF.

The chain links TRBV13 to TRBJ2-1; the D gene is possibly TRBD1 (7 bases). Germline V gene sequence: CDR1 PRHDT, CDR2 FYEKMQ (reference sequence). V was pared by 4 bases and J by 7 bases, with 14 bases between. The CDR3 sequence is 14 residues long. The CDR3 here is CASSSRTGGNEQFF. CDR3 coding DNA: TGTGCCAGCAGCTCAAGGACAGGAGGGAATGAGCAGTTCTTC.

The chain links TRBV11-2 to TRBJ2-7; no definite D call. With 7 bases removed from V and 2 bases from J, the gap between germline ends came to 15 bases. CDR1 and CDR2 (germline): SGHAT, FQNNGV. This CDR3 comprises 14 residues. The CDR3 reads CASTFSWAPYEQYF. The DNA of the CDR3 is TGTGCCAGCACTTTCAGTTGGGCCCCCTACGAGCAGTACTTC.

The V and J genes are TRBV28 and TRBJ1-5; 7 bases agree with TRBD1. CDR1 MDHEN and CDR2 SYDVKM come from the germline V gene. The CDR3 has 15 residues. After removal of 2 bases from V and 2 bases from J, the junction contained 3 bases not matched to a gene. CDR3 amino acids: CASSLAGTGNQPQHF. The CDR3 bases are TGTGCCAGCAGTTTAGCCGGGACAGGCAATCAGCCCCAGCATTTT. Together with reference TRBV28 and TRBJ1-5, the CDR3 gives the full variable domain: DVKVTQSSRYLVKRTGEKVFLECVQDMDHENMFWYRQDPGLGLRLIYFSYDVKMKEKGDIPEGYSVSREKKERFSLILESASTNQTSMYLCASSLAGTGNQPQHFGDGTRLSIL.

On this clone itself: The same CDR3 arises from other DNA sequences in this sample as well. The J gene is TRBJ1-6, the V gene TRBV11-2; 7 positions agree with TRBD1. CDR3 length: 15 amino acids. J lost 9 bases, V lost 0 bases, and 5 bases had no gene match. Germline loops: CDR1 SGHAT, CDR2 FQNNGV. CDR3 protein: CASSLEAGGTSPLHF. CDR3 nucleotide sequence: TGTGCCAGCAGCTTAGAAGCAGGGGGTACTTCACCCCTCCACTTT.

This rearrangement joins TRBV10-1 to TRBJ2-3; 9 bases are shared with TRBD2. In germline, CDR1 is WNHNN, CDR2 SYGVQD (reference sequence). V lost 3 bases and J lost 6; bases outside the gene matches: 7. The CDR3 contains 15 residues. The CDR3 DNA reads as TGCGCCAGCAGTGACCTAGCGGGGCCAGGTGATACGCAGTATTTT. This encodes CASSDLAGPGDTQYF.

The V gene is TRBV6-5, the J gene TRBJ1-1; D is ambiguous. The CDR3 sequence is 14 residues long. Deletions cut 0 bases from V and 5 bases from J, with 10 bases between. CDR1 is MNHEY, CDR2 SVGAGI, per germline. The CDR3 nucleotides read TGTGCCAGCAGTTACTCGAGCCCCTTGACTGAAGCTTTCTTT. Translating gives CASSYSSPLTEAFF.

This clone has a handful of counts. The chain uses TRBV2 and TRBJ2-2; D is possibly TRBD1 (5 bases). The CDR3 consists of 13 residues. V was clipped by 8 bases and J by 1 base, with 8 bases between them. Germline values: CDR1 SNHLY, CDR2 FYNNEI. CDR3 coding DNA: TGTGCCAGCGGGGCGGAGAACACCGGGGAGCTGTTTTTT. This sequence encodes CASGAENTGELFF.

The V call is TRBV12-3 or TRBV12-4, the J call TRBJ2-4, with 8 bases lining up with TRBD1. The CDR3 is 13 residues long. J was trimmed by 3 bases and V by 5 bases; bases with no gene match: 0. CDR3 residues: CASSTGGKNIQYF. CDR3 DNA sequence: TGTGCCAGCAGTACAGGGGGCAAAAACATTCAGTACTTC.

The CDR3 loop is CATSALGTEGNYGYTF. Written as DNA, the CDR3 is TGTGCCACCAGTGCTCTCGGGACAGAGGGTAACTATGGCTACACCTTC. The genes are TRBV24-1 and TRBJ1-2; 7 positions agree with TRBD1. V trimming: 5 bases; J trimming: 1 base; junction bases outside the gene matches: 9. Germline values: CDR1 KGHDR, CDR2 SFDVKD. There are 16 residues in the CDR3.

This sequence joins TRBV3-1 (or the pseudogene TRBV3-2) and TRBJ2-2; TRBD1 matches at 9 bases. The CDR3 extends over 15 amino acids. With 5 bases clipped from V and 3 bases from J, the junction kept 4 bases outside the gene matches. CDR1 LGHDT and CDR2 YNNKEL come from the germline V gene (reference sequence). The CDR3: CASSYRTGDTGELFF. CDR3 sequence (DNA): TGTGCCAGCAGCTACCGGACAGGGGACACCGGGGAGCTGTTTTTT.

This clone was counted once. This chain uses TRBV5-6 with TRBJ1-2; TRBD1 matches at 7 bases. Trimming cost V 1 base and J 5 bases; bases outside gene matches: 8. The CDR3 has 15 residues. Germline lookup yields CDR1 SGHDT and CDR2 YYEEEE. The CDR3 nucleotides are TGTGCCAGCAGCTTGACAGGGGCCGCGGAGTATGGCTACACCTTC. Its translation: CASSLTGAAEYGYTF.

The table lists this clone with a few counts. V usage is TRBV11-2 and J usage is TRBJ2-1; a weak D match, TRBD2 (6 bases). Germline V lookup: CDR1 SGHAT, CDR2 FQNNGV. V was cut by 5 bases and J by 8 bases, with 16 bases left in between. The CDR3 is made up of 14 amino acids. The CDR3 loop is CASSTGTPSYEQFF. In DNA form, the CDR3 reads TGTGCCAGCAGCACCGGGACTCCTAGTTATGAGCAGTTCTTC.

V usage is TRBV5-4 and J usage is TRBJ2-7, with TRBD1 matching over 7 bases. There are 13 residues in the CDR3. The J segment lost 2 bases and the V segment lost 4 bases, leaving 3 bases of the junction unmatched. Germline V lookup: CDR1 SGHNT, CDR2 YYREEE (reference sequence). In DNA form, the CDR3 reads TGTGCCAGCAGCCCGCAGGGGGCCTACGAGCAGTACTTC. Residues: CASSPQGAYEQYF.

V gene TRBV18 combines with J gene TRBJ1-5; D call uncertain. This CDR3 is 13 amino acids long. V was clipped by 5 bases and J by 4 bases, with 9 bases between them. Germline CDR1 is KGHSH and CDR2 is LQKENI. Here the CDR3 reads CASSSGDNQPQHF. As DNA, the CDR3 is TGTGCCAGCTCAAGCGGGGATAATCAGCCCCAGCATTTT.

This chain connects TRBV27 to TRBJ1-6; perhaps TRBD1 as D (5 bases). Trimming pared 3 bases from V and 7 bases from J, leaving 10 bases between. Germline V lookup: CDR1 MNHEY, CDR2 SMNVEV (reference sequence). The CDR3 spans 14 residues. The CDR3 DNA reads TGTGCCAGCAGTTTGCTGGCAGGGAATTCACCCCTCCACTTT. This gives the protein CASSLLAGNSPLHF.

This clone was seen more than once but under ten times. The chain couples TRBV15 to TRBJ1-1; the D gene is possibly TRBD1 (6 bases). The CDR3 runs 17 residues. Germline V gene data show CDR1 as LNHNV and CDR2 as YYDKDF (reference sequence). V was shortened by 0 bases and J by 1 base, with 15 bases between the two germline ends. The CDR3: CATSRDYVGAGNTEAFF. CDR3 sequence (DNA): TGTGCCACCAGCAGAGATTATGTGGGGGCGGGGAACACTGAAGCTTTCTTT.